The rows below give T cell receptor beta chains drawn from one sample of a study of blood T cell repertoires in COVID-19. Assay: immunoSEQ multiplex PCR; the TCRdb copy retains only in-frame clones and omits some. Here the sample spans about 34,000 clones, about 90% being singletons. Source material: peripheral blood. These receptors were collected from a man older than 75 with acute or convalescent COVID-19. Each CDR3 is given with its conserved first and last residue. The D gene is left open where the match is weak. For some rows the clone size is stated as once, few or many, or as a class when expanded; others skip it.

d_call,v_call,j_call,clone_size,cdr3_aa,cdr3_nt
TRBD2,TRBV7-2,TRBJ2-5,.,CASSFSKGEGAETQYF,TGTGCCAGCAGCTTTTCGAAAGGGGAGGGAGCGGAGACCCAGTACTTC
TRBD1,TRBV23-1,TRBJ1-1,.,CASLGGGLASTEAFF,TGCGCCAGCCTCGGAGGGGGCCTCGCCTCCACTGAAGCTTTCTTT
TRBD1,TRBV2,TRBJ1-4,.,CASSERTGGEKLFF,TGTGCCAGCAGTGAAAGGACAGGAGGGGAAAAACTGTTTTTT
.,TRBV5-4,TRBJ2-3,.,CASSYPSQGVTQYF,TGTGCCAGCAGCTACCCCTCACAGGGAGTTACGCAGTATTTT
.,TRBV3-1/TRBV3-2,TRBJ1-4,.,CASSQDERKLFF,TGTGCCAGCAGCCAAGATGAGAGAAAACTGTTTTTT
TRBD1,TRBV18,TRBJ1-5,.,CASSPNRGKQPQHF,TGTGCCAGCTCACCGAACAGGGGGAAGCAGCCCCAGCATTTT
TRBD1,TRBV5-1,TRBJ1-4,.,CASRDGYGTVGEKLFF,TGCGCCAGCAGAGACGGATACGGGACAGTAGGCGAAAAACTGTTTTTT
.,TRBV28,TRBJ2-3,.,CASRLAWADTQYF,TGTGCCAGCAGACTAGCCTGGGCAGATACGCAGTATTTT
TRBD1,TRBV7-6,TRBJ1-6,once,CASSSQPGQSFSPLYF,TGTGCCAGCAGCTCTCAGCCGGGACAGAGTTTTTCACCCCTCTACTTT
.,TRBV28,TRBJ1-2,.,CASSTQGYYGYTF,TGTGCCAGCAGTACACAGGGCTACTATGGCTACACCTTC
.,TRBV6-5,TRBJ2-2,.,CASRSGSANTGELFF,TGTGCCAGCAGATCGGGATCCGCGAACACCGGGGAGCTGTTTTTT
.,TRBV7-9,TRBJ2-3,.,CASSSTTVDIDTQYF,TGTGCCAGCAGCTCGACGACCGTGGACATAGATACGCAGTATTTT
.,TRBV5-1,TRBJ2-3,few,CASSPAAGRLADTQYF,TGCGCCAGCAGCCCAGCGGCAGGGAGGTTGGCAGATACGCAGTATTTT
.,TRBV12-3/TRBV12-4,TRBJ1-5,once,CASSFARRPQHF,TGTGCCAGCAGTTTTGCGCGGAGGCCCCAGCATTTT
.,TRBV30,TRBJ2-5,.,CAWSVLMETQYF,TGTGCCTGGAGTGTATTAATGGAGACCCAGTACTTC
.,TRBV30,TRBJ1-2,.,CAWSVPLSRPRYGYTF,TGTGCCTGGAGTGTACCTCTTTCTCGCCCGAGGTATGGCTACACCTTC
TRBD1,TRBV19,TRBJ2-2,.,CASSSNRGWNTGELFF,TGTGCCAGTAGTTCAAACAGGGGGTGGAACACCGGGGAGCTGTTTTTT
.,TRBV19,TRBJ1-5,once,CASGGRWGNQPQHF,TGTGCCAGCGGGGGGCGGTGGGGCAATCAGCCCCAGCATTTT
TRBD2,TRBV19,TRBJ2-2,.,CASSMGGHDTGELFF,TGTGCCAGTAGTATGGGAGGGCATGACACCGGGGAGCTGTTTTTT
.,TRBV18,TRBJ2-7,.,CASSPPGGEQYF,TGTGCCAGCTCACCACCGGGGGGAGAGCAGTACTTC
TRBD2,TRBV19,TRBJ2-1,.,CASNDPSRASGYNEQFF,TGTGCCAGTAACGATCCCTCCCGGGCTAGCGGGTACAATGAGCAGTTCTTC
TRBD1,TRBV19,TRBJ1-1,.,CASSTTGDTEAFF,TGTGCCAGTAGTACCACAGGGGACACTGAAGCTTTCTTT
.,TRBV11-2,TRBJ2-3,.,CASSLGLTDTQYF,TGTGCCAGCAGCTTGGGACTTACAGATACGCAGTATTTT
.,TRBV6-5,TRBJ1-4,.,CASSSRQATNEKLFF,TGTGCCAGCAGTTCGCGACAGGCAACTAATGAAAAACTGTTTTTT
TRBD1,TRBV6-5,TRBJ1-1,.,CASSHVGQINTEAFF,TGTGCCAGCAGTCATGTGGGACAGATAAACACTGAAGCTTTCTTT
.,TRBV5-1,TRBJ1-1,once,CASSVQTGTEAFF,TGCGCCAGCAGCGTTCAGACGGGAACTGAAGCTTTCTTT